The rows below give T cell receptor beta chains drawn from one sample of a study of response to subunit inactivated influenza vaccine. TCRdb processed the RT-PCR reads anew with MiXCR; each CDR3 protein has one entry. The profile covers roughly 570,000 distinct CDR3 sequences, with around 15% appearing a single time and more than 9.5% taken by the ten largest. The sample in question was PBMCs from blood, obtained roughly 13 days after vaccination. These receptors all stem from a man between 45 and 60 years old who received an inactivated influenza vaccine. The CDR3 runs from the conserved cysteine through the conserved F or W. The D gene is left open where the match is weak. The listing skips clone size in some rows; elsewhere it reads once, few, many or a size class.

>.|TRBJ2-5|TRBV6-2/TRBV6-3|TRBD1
CASSTSKGGQGYQETQYF
TGTGCCAGCAGTACCTCTAAAGGAGGACAGGGGTACCAAGAGACCCAGTACTTC
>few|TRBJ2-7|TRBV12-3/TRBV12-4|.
CASSAPGLNYEQYF
TGTGCCAGCAGTGCACCGGGACTCAACTACGAGCAGTACTTC
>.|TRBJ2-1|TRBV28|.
CASSLIVGGKSYNEQFF
TGTGCCAGCAGTTTAATCGTGGGCGGGAAGTCCTACAATGAGCAGTTCTTC
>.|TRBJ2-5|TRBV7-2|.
CASSAPSKQETQYF
TGTGCCAGCAGCGCGCCGAGCAAGCAAGAGACCCAGTACTTC
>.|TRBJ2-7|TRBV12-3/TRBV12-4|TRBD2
CASSLEGTSGFHEQYF
TGTGCCAGCAGTTTAGAGGGGACTAGCGGGTTCCACGAGCAGTACTTC
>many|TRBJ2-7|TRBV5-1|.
CASSLAGGSLNYEQYF
TGCGCCAGCAGCTTGGCGGGTGGGAGCCTTAACTACGAGCAGTACTTC
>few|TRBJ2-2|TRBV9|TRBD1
CASSVVDRDYTGELFF
TGTGCCAGCAGCGTAGTCGACAGGGATTACACCGGGGAGCTGTTTTTT
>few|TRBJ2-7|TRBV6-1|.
CASSALQGYEQYF
TGTGCCAGCAGTGCCCTACAGGGCTACGAGCAGTACTTC
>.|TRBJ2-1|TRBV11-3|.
CASSLRAGPYNEQFF
TGTGCCAGCAGCTTACGGGCGGGACCCTACAATGAGCAGTTCTTC
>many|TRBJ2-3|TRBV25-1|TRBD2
CASSFSGGGADTQYF
TGTGCCAGCAGTTTTAGCGGGGGCGGGGCAGATACGCAGTATTTT
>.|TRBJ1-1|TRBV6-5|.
CASSYSQGVNTEAFF
TGTGCCAGCAGTTACTCACAGGGTGTGAACACTGAAGCTTTCTTT
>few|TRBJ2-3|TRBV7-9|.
CASSSHSTDTQYF
TGTGCCAGCAGCAGCCATAGCACAGATACGCAGTATTTT
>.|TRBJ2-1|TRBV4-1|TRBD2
CASSQAGRGQFF
TGCGCCAGCAGCCAAGCGGGGAGGGGGCAGTTCTTC
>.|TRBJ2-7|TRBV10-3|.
CAIKKEEQGSGQYF
TGTGCCATTAAAAAAGAAGAGCAGGGGTCGGGGCAGTACTTC
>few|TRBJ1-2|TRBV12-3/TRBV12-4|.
CASSPTGTPYGYTF
TGTGCCAGCAGTCCCACCGGGACTCCCTATGGCTACACCTTC
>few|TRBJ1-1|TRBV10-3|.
CAISGDTPNTEAFF
TGTGCCATCAGTGGGGACACCCCGAACACTGAAGCTTTCTTT
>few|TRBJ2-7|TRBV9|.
CASSVGTIPYEQYF
TGTGCCAGCAGCGTTGGGACAATCCCCTACGAGCAGTACTTC
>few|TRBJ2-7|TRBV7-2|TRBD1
CASSRAGTGNYEQYF
TGTGCCAGCAGCCGAGCAGGGACAGGGAACTACGAGCAGTACTTC
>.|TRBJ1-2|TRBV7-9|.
CASSLSDPHYGYTF
TGTGCCAGCAGCTTATCGGACCCACATTATGGCTACACCTTC